Listed below are T cell receptor beta chains from one sample, sequenced in a study of blood T cells in healthy people across ages. TCRdb redid the calling of the 5' RACE reads with MiXCR, one entry per CDR3 protein. The top ten clones hold approximately 30% of a sample with around 800,000 distinct CDR3 sequences, about 62% of them seen once. Specimen: blood. The receptors here all came from a man aged 30-40 years in good health. The CDR3 runs from the conserved cysteine through the conserved F or W. Each record gives: D gene, V gene, clone size, CDR3 length, J gene, CDR3 protein, CDR3 DNA. A D gene is named only where the DNA matches it firmly. Some rows mark clone size as missing; the rest say once, few, many or name a class of expanded clone.

>TRBD2|TRBV7-2|NA|17|TRBJ2-1
CDSSLEGSGSSYNEQFF
TGTGACAGCAGCTTAGAGGGTAGCGGGAGCTCCTACAATGAGCAGTTCTTC
>TRBD1|TRBV4-3|NA|15|TRBJ1-4
CASSQGTGTNGVQFF
TGCGCCAGCAGCCAAGGGACAGGGACTAATGGAGTACAGTTTTTT
>NA|TRBV15|NA|13|TRBJ1-1
CATSSRGGTEAFF
TGTGCCACCAGCTCCAGGGGCGGGACTGAAGCTTTCTTT
>TRBD2|TRBV12-3/TRBV12-4|NA|16|TRBJ2-5
CASRSGLAGEQETQYF
TGTGCCAGCAGGTCAGGACTAGCGGGGGAACAAGAGACCCAGTACTTC
>TRBD2|TRBV28|NA|16|TRBJ2-3
CASSLEVRAGRDTQYF
TGTGCCAGCAGTTTAGAGGTCCGAGCGGGGCGAGATACGCAGTATTTT
>TRBD1|TRBV6-1|NA|13|TRBJ1-2
CASSLQGAHGYTF
TGTGCCAGCAGTCTACAGGGGGCCCATGGCTACACCTTC
>TRBD1|TRBV3-1|NA|17|TRBJ2-6
CASVQGQGSSGANVLTF
TGTGCCAGCGTGCAGGGACAGGGAAGCTCTGGGGCCAACGTCCTGACTTTC
>NA|TRBV10-3|once|15|TRBJ1-2
CAISESRSAGDGYTF
TGTGCCATCAGTGAGTCAAGGTCGGCAGGCGATGGCTACACCTTC
>NA|TRBV7-2|NA|15|TRBJ2-7
CASSLEGWPWHEQYF
TGTGCCAGCAGCTTAGAAGGCTGGCCCTGGCACGAGCAGTACTTC
>NA|TRBV9|NA|15|TRBJ2-5
CASSVRGVGEETQYF
TGTGCCAGCAGCGTCAGGGGGGTAGGGGAAGAGACCCAGTACTTC
>TRBD1|TRBV20-1|NA|16|TRBJ1-5
CSARDQGQGGDQPQHF
TGCAGTGCTAGAGATCAGGGGCAGGGGGGTGATCAGCCCCAGCATTTT
>TRBD2|TRBV12-3/TRBV12-4|few|18|TRBJ2-1
CASSLAMRGGHSRDEQFF
TGTGCCAGCAGTTTAGCGATGCGGGGGGGTCATTCTCGGGATGAGCAGTTCTTC
>TRBD2|TRBV3-1|NA|17|TRBJ2-1
CASSQDRGGAAYNEQFF
TGTGCCAGCAGCCAAGATCGGGGGGGGGCCGCCTACAATGAGCAGTTCTTC
>NA|TRBV10-3|NA|14|TRBJ1-1
CAISAHGEETEAFF
TGTGCCATCAGCGCTCACGGGGAGGAGACTGAAGCTTTCTTT
>TRBD2|TRBV6-1|NA|19|TRBJ2-1
CASSPGLAGGRSSYNEQFF
TGTGCCAGCTCGCCGGGACTAGCGGGGGGGCGTTCCTCCTACAATGAGCAGTTCTTC
>NA|TRBV7-2|few|13|TRBJ2-7
CASSVFNSYEQYF
TGTGCCAGCAGCGTATTTAATTCCTACGAGCAGTACTTC
>NA|TRBV12-3/TRBV12-4|few|15|TRBJ2-6
CASREQGAGANVLTF
TGTGCCAGCAGGGAACAGGGAGCTGGGGCCAACGTCCTGACTTTC
>TRBD1|TRBV7-6|many|14|TRBJ2-3
CASSSDRGSDTQYF
TGTGCCAGCAGCTCGGACAGGGGCTCAGATACGCAGTATTTT
>NA|TRBV4-3|NA|15|TRBJ2-1
CASSQDGGSYTGQFF
TGCGCCAGCAGCCAAGACGGGGGCTCTTACACGGGGCAGTTCTTC
>NA|TRBV15|few|12|TRBJ1-2
CATLDILNGYTF
TGTGCCACCTTGGACATCTTGAATGGCTACACCTTC
>NA|TRBV7-9|NA|15|TRBJ2-4
CASSKQSGSNSIQYF
TGTGCCAGCAGCAAACAATCGGGATCGAATAGCATTCAGTACTTC
>NA|TRBV20-1|NA|16|TRBJ2-1
CSARSFRRASYNEQFF
TGCAGTGCTAGATCGTTCCGGAGGGCTTCCTACAATGAGCAGTTCTTC
>TRBD1|TRBV20-1|NA|12|TRBJ2-7
CSAELQGYEQYF
TGCAGTGCTGAGCTACAGGGGTACGAGCAGTACTTC
>NA|TRBV7-9|few|17|TRBJ2-7
CASSLALMTGRGSEQYF
TGTGCCAGCAGCTTAGCCCTCATGACAGGCCGGGGAAGCGAGCAGTACTTC
>NA|TRBV2|NA|13|TRBJ2-4
CAISGGTVEEQYF
TGTGCCATTTCGGGGGGGACAGTTGAGGAGCAGTACTTC
>TRBD2|TRBV6-6|few|15|TRBJ2-2
CASRISGENTGELFF
TGTGCCAGCAGAATTAGCGGGGAGAACACCGGGGAGCTGTTTTTT
>TRBD2|TRBV4-3|NA|18|TRBJ2-4
CASSQDGLAGGAKNIQYF
TGCGCCAGCAGCCAAGACGGGCTAGCGGGGGGAGCCAAAAACATTCAGTACTTC
>NA|TRBV4-3|NA|15|TRBJ2-5
CASSQTPGSGETQYF
TGCGCCAGCAGCCAAACCCCAGGGTCCGGGGAGACCCAGTACTTC
>TRBD1|TRBV6-2/TRBV6-3|NA|13|TRBJ1-2
CASSDTGDEGYTF
TGTGCCAGCAGTGATACAGGGGACGAAGGCTACACCTTC
>NA|TRBV6-6|NA|14|TRBJ1-4
CASSPGAEGEKLFF
TGTGCCAGCAGCCCCGGGGCAGAGGGTGAAAAACTGTTTTTT
>NA|TRBV20-1|NA|12|TRBJ2-1
CSARYPGYEQFF
TGCAGTGCTAGATACCCCGGGTATGAGCAGTTCTTC
>NA|TRBV27|NA|17|TRBJ2-5
CASSLQGGDPYQETQYF
TGTGCCAGCAGTTTACAAGGGGGAGACCCTTACCAAGAGACCCAGTACTTC
>TRBD1|TRBV7-9|few|14|TRBJ1-2
CASSERQGPYGYTF
TGTGCCAGCAGCGAACGACAGGGTCCCTATGGCTACACCTTC
>NA|TRBV5-6|NA|15|TRBJ2-4
CASSTMPPAKNIQYF
TGTGCCAGCAGCACGATGCCCCCCGCGAAAAACATTCAGTACTTC
>NA|TRBV29-1|few|14|TRBJ2-1
CSVESALGYNEQFF
TGCAGCGTTGAATCGGCATTGGGCTACAATGAGCAGTTCTTC
>TRBD1|TRBV11-3|NA|18|TRBJ2-1
CASSPGQGAADPYNEQFF
TGTGCCAGCAGCCCAGGACAGGGGGCGGCGGACCCCTACAATGAGCAGTTCTTC
>NA|TRBV6-6|few|13|TRBJ2-5
CASSYSPYNEQYF
TGTGCCAGCAGTTACTCACCATACAATGAGCAGTACTTC
>NA|TRBV13|NA|13|TRBJ2-7
CASSPSTFNEQYF
TGTGCCAGCAGCCCTTCAACCTTCAACGAGCAGTACTTC
>NA|TRBV4-2|NA|15|TRBJ1-1
CASSQGANLNTEAFF
TGTGCCAGCAGCCAAGGAGCCAATCTGAACACTGAAGCTTTCTTT
>NA|TRBV3-1|few|16|TRBJ2-3
CASSQDGGGPTDTQYF
TGTGCCAGCAGCCAAGATGGCGGCGGACCCACAGATACGCAGTATTTT
>NA|TRBV29-1|NA|13|TRBJ2-7
CSVAVTSSYEQYF
TGCAGCGTTGCAGTGACCAGCTCCTACGAGCAGTACTTC
>NA|TRBV4-3|NA|14|TRBJ1-2
CASSPPGEGYGYTF
TGCGCCAGCAGCCCACCAGGGGAGGGCTATGGCTACACCTTC
>NA|TRBV14|NA|15|TRBJ1-1
CASSQATYRYTEAFF
TGTGCCAGCAGCCAAGCCACCTACAGATATACTGAAGCTTTCTTT
>NA|TRBV4-2|NA|14|TRBJ1-1
CASSFPRGDTEAFF
TGTGCCAGCAGCTTCCCGAGGGGGGACACTGAAGCTTTCTTT
>TRBD2|TRBV27|NA|15|TRBJ2-4
CASRSGRPSKNIQYF
TGTGCCAGCCGGAGCGGGAGGCCCTCCAAAAACATTCAGTACTTC
>TRBD2|TRBV20-1|NA|15|TRBJ2-2
CSARDPALAGGQLFF
TGCAGTGCTAGAGATCCGGCACTAGCGGGGGGACAGCTGTTTTTT
>TRBD2|TRBV11-3|NA|15|TRBJ2-1
CASSFASGGDNEQFF
TGTGCCAGCAGCTTTGCGAGTGGGGGGGACAATGAGCAGTTCTTC